Shown below are 28 T cell receptor beta chains from a single sample sequenced in a study of CD8 T cells in ankylosing spondylitis. Via MiXCR, TCRdb re-called the 5' RACE reads, giving one row per CDR3 protein. The table has 250,000 to 400,000 distinct CDR3 sequences, 11% seen once; the top ten hold roughly 9.2%. What was sequenced was blood, either unsorted or a sorted T cell fraction (not recorded which). These receptor sequences come from a female donor with ankylosing spondylitis or in good health (not recorded which).

This clonotype was counted ten times or more. The chain recombines TRBV10-2 with TRBJ2-7; D tentatively fits TRBD1 or TRBD2 (5 bases each). Germline values: CDR1 WSHSY, CDR2 SAAADI. The CDR3 consists of 14 residues. Trimming removed 0 bases from V and 2 bases from J, with 8 bases in between. The CDR3 DNA follows: TGCGCCAGCAGTGAGTCGACGGGGCCCTACGAGCAGTACTTC. This translates into CASSESTGPYEQYF.

The CDR3 DNA reads as TGTGCCAGCAGCTTACGGCTAGCGGCCACCCTCCAAGCCTACGAGCAGTACTTC. Translated: CASSLRLAATLQAYEQYF. This rearrangement joins TRBV11-1 to TRBJ2-7; 7 bases agree with TRBD2. After removal of 2 bases from V and 2 bases from J, the junction contained 15 bases not matched to a gene. This CDR3 comprises 18 residues. In germline, CDR1 is SGHAT, CDR2 FQDESV (reference sequence).

This clonotype has just a few counts. The chain joins TRBV12-3 or TRBV12-4 to TRBJ2-1, with TRBD1 matching over 10 bases. V trimming: 8 bases; J trimming: 8 bases; junction bases outside the gene matches: 15. CDR3 length: 16 amino acids. CDR3 DNA sequence: TGTGCCAGCCGGCCCAGCCGGGACAGGGGATCACATGAGCAGTTCTTC. This encodes CASRPSRDRGSHEQFF.

This clonotype was found a few times. V is TRBV20-1 and J is TRBJ2-2; D unresolved. Germline lookup yields CDR1 DFQATT and CDR2 SNEGSKA (reference sequence). V lost 6 bases and J lost 3, with 17 bases in between. The CDR3 is made up of 15 amino acids. CDR3 in DNA: TGCAGTGCCCGGCGAGTGGCAAGGGACACCGGGGAGCTGTTTTTT. It specifies CSARRVARDTGELFF.

This chain joins TRBV7-3 and TRBJ1-1, with D unresolved. Germline CDR1 and CDR2: SGHTA and FQGTGA. V lost 5 bases and J 7 bases, leaving 17 bases between the germline ends. The CDR3 consists of 14 residues. The chain's CDR3 is CASSPGNSEDEAFF. CDR3 coding DNA: TGTGCCAGCAGCCCCGGGAACTCGGAGGATGAAGCTTTCTTT. The full variable domain, its missing parts supplied by reference TRBV7-3 and TRBJ1-1, is GAGVSQTPSNKVTEKGKYVELRCDPISGHTALYWYRQSLGQGPEFLIYFQGTGAADDSGLPNDRFFAVRPEGSVSTLKIQRTERGDSAVYLCASSPGNSEDEAFFGQGTRLTVV.

This clonotype was detected ten times or more. The gene calls are TRBV24-1 and TRBJ2-1; TRBD1 is a possible D gene (7 bases). Germline V gene lookup returns CDR1 KGHDR and CDR2 SFDVKD. This CDR3 comprises 15 residues. The ends were cut back, 9 bases at V and 0 bases at J, with 14 bases in the middle. DNA of the CDR3: TGTGCCACCTCAGGGGGGAGGAGCTCCTACAATGAGCAGTTCTTC. Translating it yields CATSGGRSSYNEQFF.

V gene TRBV10-3 combines with J gene TRBJ2-7; D perhaps matches TRBD2 (5 bases). V was shortened by 6 bases and J by 3 bases, with 15 bases between the two germline ends. CDR3 length: 14 amino acids. Germline V gives CDR1 ENHRY, CDR2 SYGVKD. The chain's CDR3 is CAISPGSSLYEQYF. The CDR3 DNA reads as TGTGCCATCAGCCCGGGGAGCAGCCTCTACGAGCAGTACTTC.

This clonotype was seen a few times. The rearrangement links TRBV10-3 to TRBJ2-3; D uncertain. Germline-derived CDR1 and CDR2 are ENHRY and SYGVKD. The V end lost 0 bases, the J end lost 4 bases, and 5 bases lay between the germline ends. This CDR3 comprises 13 residues. The DNA of the CDR3 is TGTGCCATCAGTGAGTCGCTTCCAGATACGCAGTATTTT. This translates into CAISESLPDTQYF.

This clonotype was counted many times. J is TRBJ2-2 and V is TRBV12-3 or TRBV12-4; 8 positions agree with TRBD2. The V and J ends lost 6 bases and 1 base, in that order; junction bases with no gene match: 7. The CDR3 covers 16 residues. The CDR3 DNA reads TGTGCCAGCAGCCCCGGACTAGCAGTGAACACCGGGGAGCTGTTTTTT. Translation gives CASSPGLAVNTGELFF.

This clonotype was found many times. V and J are TRBV20-1 and TRBJ2-2, with 9 bases lining up with TRBD1. V trimming: 4 bases; J trimming: 5 bases; junction bases outside the gene matches: 8. The germline gives CDR1 DFQATT, CDR2 SNEGSKA (reference sequence). The CDR3 has 15 amino acids. This CDR3 reads CSANTGQGLTGELFF. In nucleotides, the CDR3 is TGCAGTGCTAACACTGGACAGGGGCTAACCGGGGAGCTGTTTTTT.

This clonotype was observed at least ten times. The chain combines TRBV7-8 with TRBJ2-1; TRBD2 aligns across 10 bases. The V and J ends lost 5 bases and 8 bases, in that order; junction bases with no gene match: 15. Germline CDR1 is SGHVS and CDR2 is FQNEAQ. The CDR3 contains 17 residues. CDR3 protein: CASSPGRTSGAGYEQFF. In DNA, the CDR3 is TGTGCCAGCAGCCCTGGGAGGACTAGCGGAGCCGGGTATGAGCAGTTCTTC.

This clonotype has ten or more counts. The chain couples TRBV7-8 to TRBJ2-4; 7 bases are a match to TRBD2. There are 15 residues in the CDR3. From germline, CDR1 is SGHVS and CDR2 FQNEAQ. V lost 1 base and J lost 5; bases outside the gene matches: 5. CDR3 DNA sequence: TGTGCCAGCAGCTTAGGAGGGACTACCCAAAACATTCAGTACTTC. Protein product: CASSLGGTTQNIQYF.

This clonotype was recorded many times. The chain uses TRBV6-5 and TRBJ1-1; D remains unclear. Germline V CDR1 and CDR2: MNHEY, SVGAGI. This CDR3 region has 17 residues. V lost 4 bases and J lost 4, with 22 bases in between. This CDR3 reads CASSSPGGGGPLTEAFF. In DNA form, the CDR3 reads TGTGCCAGCAGTTCCCCGGGCGGAGGAGGGCCCCTCACTGAAGCTTTCTTT.

This clonotype was observed a few times. This chain connects TRBV9 to TRBJ2-1; 11 nucleotides line up with TRBD2. The germline V gene encodes CDR1 SGDLS and CDR2 YYNGEE. This CDR3 has 15 residues. V was clipped by 2 bases and J by 2 bases; unmatched bases: 0. The DNA of the CDR3 is TGTGCCAGCAGCGTGACTAGCGGGACCTACAATGAGCAGTTCTTC. Encoded protein: CASSVTSGTYNEQFF.

This clonotype was seen a handful of times. The chain recombines TRBV5-1 with TRBJ2-1, with a tentative D call TRBD1 (6 bases). The CDR3 is 15 amino acids. V was shortened by 5 bases and J by 4 bases, with 16 bases between the two germline ends. Per germline, CDR1 SGHRS and CDR2 YFSETQ. CDR3: CASRPTGTRYNEQFF. In DNA form, the CDR3 reads TGCGCCAGCAGGCCCACAGGGACGAGGTACAATGAGCAGTTCTTC.

This clonotype was observed a few times. V and J are TRBV5-5 and TRBJ2-7; the D gene is possibly TRBD1 (6 bases). The CDR3 spans 14 residues. Deletions cut 4 bases from V and 3 bases from J, with 14 bases between. CDR1 SGHKS and CDR2 YYEKEE come from the germline V gene (reference sequence). CDR3 coding DNA: TGTGCCAGCAGCCACACCGGACAGTTCTACGAGCAGTACTTC. As protein: CASSHTGQFYEQYF.

This clonotype was detected ten times or more. The V call is TRBV6-1, the J call TRBJ1-2; D not certain. This CDR3 has 10 amino acids. CDR1 and CDR2 from the germline V gene are MNHNS and SASEGT. Trimming cost V 6 bases and J 4 bases, with 3 bases left between them. The CDR3: CASRTYGYTF. The CDR3 coding sequence is TGTGCCAGCAGGACCTATGGCTACACCTTC.

This clonotype is a singleton in its sample. V is TRBV20-1 and J is TRBJ2-3; 7 bases are shared with TRBD2. With 1 base clipped from V and 1 base from J, the junction kept 5 bases outside the gene matches. The CDR3 is made up of 15 amino acids. The V gene's germline CDR1 is DFQATT and CDR2 SNEGSKA (reference sequence). The CDR3 nucleotides are TGCAGTGCTAGAGGACGGGGGGTCGGCACAGATACGCAGTATTTT. Protein: CSARGRGVGTDTQYF.

This clonotype appeared many times. This chain joins TRBV30 and TRBJ2-7; D may be TRBD1 or TRBD2 (5 bases each). This CDR3 has 16 amino acids. Trimming took off 1 base at V and 0 bases at J, with 16 bases between the two ends. The germline V gene has CDR1 GTSNPN and CDR2 SVGIG (reference sequence). The CDR3 loop is CAWSDSGTYFSYEQYF. The CDR3 bases are TGTGCCTGGAGTGACTCCGGGACGTATTTCTCCTACGAGCAGTACTTC.

V is TRBV12-3 or TRBV12-4 and J is TRBJ1-2; D not certain. The CDR3 spans 13 residues. The V and J ends lost 2 bases and 1 base respectively, with 5 bases between them. The CDR3 here is CASSLLGNYGYTF. The DNA for the CDR3 is TGTGCCAGCAGTTTACTCGGTAACTATGGCTACACCTTC.

V and J are TRBV12-3 or TRBV12-4 and TRBJ2-2; TRBD2 matches 13 bases. J lost 0 bases, V lost 6 bases, and 7 bases had no gene match. This CDR3 comprises 18 residues. CDR3 residues: CASRTGTSGMANTGELFF. The CDR3 bases are TGTGCCAGCAGGACCGGGACTAGCGGGATGGCGAACACCGGGGAGCTGTTTTTT.

The chain couples TRBV4-3 to TRBJ2-3; tentative D call: TRBD2 (6 bases). The CDR3 is 13 residues long. V was trimmed by 1 base and J by 10 bases, leaving 12 bases between them. The germline V gene has CDR1 LGHNA and CDR2 YSLEER. DNA for the CDR3: TGCGCCAGCAGCCAAGTATCCAGCGGGCCGCAGTATTTT. It is translated as CASSQVSSGPQYF.

There are many counts of this clonotype. The chain is built from TRBV29-1 and TRBJ1-1; 7 positions agree with TRBD1. The CDR3 consists of 14 residues. Per germline, CDR1 SQVTM and CDR2 ANQGSEA. V shed 3 bases, J shed 4 bases, and the junction held 8 bases outside the gene matches. The CDR3 DNA reads TGCAGCGTTGACGGTCGGACAGGACCCACTGAAGCTTTCTTT. It is translated as CSVDGRTGPTEAFF.

Many counts were recorded for this clonotype. V is TRBV5-1 and J is TRBJ1-1; D gene uncertain. Trimming pared 4 bases from V and 1 base from J, leaving 17 bases between. Germline CDR1 and CDR2: SGHRS and YFSETQ. This CDR3 is 16 amino acids long. CDR3 protein: CASSPNPRRPNTEAFF. The CDR3 DNA sequence: TGCGCCAGCAGCCCTAACCCCAGGAGGCCGAACACTGAAGCTTTCTTT. Based on the CDR3 plus reference TRBV5-1 and TRBJ1-1, the full variable domain is KAGVTQTPRYLIKTRGQQVTLSCSPISGHRSVSWYQQTPGQGLQFLFEYFSETQRNKGNFPGRFSGRQFSNSRSEMNVSTLELGDSALYLCASSPNPRRPNTEAFFGQGTRLTVV.

In its sample, this clonotype was seen many times. The J gene is TRBJ1-4, the V gene TRBV27, with a weak D call TRBD1 (6 bases). The CDR3 sequence is 13 residues long. V dropped 7 bases and J dropped 7 bases, with 13 bases sitting between them. Germline V gene lookup returns CDR1 MNHEY and CDR2 SMNVEV (reference sequence). This CDR3 reads CASTRTAREKLFF. In nucleotides, the CDR3 is TGTGCCAGCACCAGGACAGCCCGTGAAAAACTGTTTTTT.

This clonotype has at least ten counts. V and J are TRBV5-1 and TRBJ2-1; D gene uncertain. The CDR3 extends over 12 amino acids. Germline V gene sequence: CDR1 SGHRS, CDR2 YFSETQ. Trimming left V 5 bases short and J 7 bases short, with 10 bases between. The DNA of the CDR3 is TGCGCCAGCAGGCAGGACGGTAATGAGCAGTTCTTC. As protein: CASRQDGNEQFF.

This clonotype has at least ten counts. This chain joins TRBV10-3 and TRBJ2-5; 9 bases match TRBD1. Trimming cost V 2 bases and J 2 bases; bases outside gene matches: 3. Per germline, CDR1 ENHRY and CDR2 SYGVKD. This CDR3 contains 15 residues. CDR3 amino acids: CAISENRGPQETQYF. As DNA, the CDR3 is TGTGCCATCAGTGAGAACAGGGGGCCGCAAGAGACCCAGTACTTC.

This chain connects TRBV27 to TRBJ2-5; 9 bases are shared with TRBD2. Germline CDR1 is MNHEY and CDR2 is SMNVEV (reference sequence). The CDR3 has 15 residues. V dropped 3 bases and J dropped 2; count of bases not matched to a gene: 4. CDR3 amino acids: CASSFDTSGQETQYF. As DNA, the CDR3 is TGTGCCAGCAGTTTCGACACTAGCGGGCAAGAGACCCAGTACTTC.